A selection of T cell receptor beta chains follows, all from one sample in a study of T cell responses to AZD1222 COVID-19 vaccine. Only in-frame clones appear in the TCRdb table, and some are missing; sequencing was by immunoSEQ multiplex PCR. The repertoire consists of some 200,000 clones, with over 85% occurring once and the leading ten covering about 1%. The material sequenced was peripheral blood, taken 28 days after the second AZD1222 dose. The receptors originated from an adult who received the AZD1222 COVID-19 vaccine. Both conserved end residues are part of each CDR3. The D gene is left open where the match is weak. Where a row states a size, it is once, few, many or the class of an expanded clone; other rows omit it.

j_gene: TRBJ1-3; d_gene: -; abundance: -; v_gene: TRBV19; CDR3aa: CASSIAPTVGNTIYF; CDR3nt: TGTGCCAGTAGTATAGCGCCCACGGTGGGAAACACCATATATTTT
j_gene: TRBJ1-1; d_gene: -; abundance: -; v_gene: TRBV10-3; CDR3aa: CAISSQGNTEAFF; CDR3nt: TGTGCCATCAGTTCCCAGGGTAACACTGAAGCTTTCTTT
j_gene: TRBJ1-3; d_gene: -; abundance: -; v_gene: TRBV7-6; CDR3aa: CASSLENFSGNTIYF; CDR3nt: TGTGCCAGCAGCTTGGAGAACTTCTCTGGAAACACCATATATTTT
j_gene: TRBJ2-7; d_gene: TRBD1; abundance: -; v_gene: TRBV5-4; CDR3aa: CASSVMTGGAYEQYF; CDR3nt: TGTGCCAGCAGCGTAATGACAGGGGGCGCATACGAGCAGTACTTC
j_gene: TRBJ1-1; d_gene: -; abundance: -; v_gene: TRBV6-2/TRBV6-3; CDR3aa: CASSPRSGLTEAFF; CDR3nt: TGTGCCAGCAGCCCCCGCTCGGGGCTCACTGAAGCTTTCTTT
j_gene: TRBJ2-2; d_gene: TRBD2; abundance: -; v_gene: TRBV2; CDR3aa: CASRGGSNTGELFF; CDR3nt: TGTGCCAGCCGGGGGGGCTCGAACACCGGGGAGCTGTTTTTT
j_gene: TRBJ1-1; d_gene: -; abundance: -; v_gene: TRBV23-1; CDR3aa: CASSQIRVLLPEAFF; CDR3nt: TGCGCCAGCAGTCAAATCAGGGTCTTACTCCCTGAAGCTTTCTTT
j_gene: TRBJ2-3; d_gene: -; abundance: -; v_gene: TRBV29-1; CDR3aa: CSAERSTSTDTQYF; CDR3nt: TGCAGCGCAGAAAGATCCACTAGCACAGATACGCAGTATTTT
j_gene: TRBJ2-2; d_gene: -; abundance: -; v_gene: TRBV19; CDR3aa: CASRRTGELFF; CDR3nt: TGTGCCAGTCGGCGAACCGGGGAGCTGTTTTTT
j_gene: TRBJ2-1; d_gene: TRBD2; abundance: -; v_gene: TRBV19; CDR3aa: CASSKRGGFEQFF; CDR3nt: TGTGCCAGTAGTAAGCGGGGGGGTTTTGAGCAGTTCTTC
j_gene: TRBJ1-4; d_gene: -; abundance: -; v_gene: TRBV2; CDR3aa: CASSEAEVMAYEKLFF; CDR3nt: TGTGCCAGCAGTGAAGCGGAGGTGATGGCGTATGAAAAACTGTTTTTT
j_gene: TRBJ2-7; d_gene: TRBD1; abundance: -; v_gene: TRBV7-6; CDR3aa: CASSPRGQGAYEQYF; CDR3nt: TGTGCCAGCAGCCCACGGGGACAGGGGGCCTACGAGCAGTACTTC
j_gene: TRBJ2-5; d_gene: -; abundance: -; v_gene: TRBV3-1/TRBV3-2; CDR3aa: CASSQGGTVQETQYF; CDR3nt: TGTGCCAGCAGCCAGGGGGGGACAGTACAAGAGACCCAGTACTTC
j_gene: TRBJ1-2; d_gene: TRBD1; abundance: -; v_gene: TRBV6-5; CDR3aa: CASSPRDRRLDGYTF; CDR3nt: TGTGCCAGCAGCCCCCGGGACAGAAGACTTGATGGCTACACCTTC
j_gene: TRBJ1-2; d_gene: -; abundance: -; v_gene: TRBV21-1; CDR3aa: CASSNRGNLYGYTF; CDR3nt: TGTGCCAGCAGCAACCGGGGAAACCTTTATGGCTACACCTTC
j_gene: TRBJ1-3; d_gene: TRBD1; abundance: -; v_gene: TRBV2; CDR3aa: CASGTTGNFIRNTIYF; CDR3nt: TGTGCCAGCGGAACGACAGGGAACTTTATTAGGAACACCATATATTTT
j_gene: TRBJ1-6; d_gene: -; abundance: once; v_gene: TRBV5-6; CDR3aa: CASSLAGGPGTSPLHF; CDR3nt: TGTGCCAGCAGCTTGGCCGGGGGCCCGGGCACCTCACCCCTCCACTTT
j_gene: TRBJ2-5; d_gene: -; abundance: -; v_gene: TRBV12-1; CDR3aa: CASSPQGGGYEETQYF; CDR3nt: TGTGCCAGCAGCCCCCAGGGGGGGGGCTACGAAGAGACCCAGTACTTC
j_gene: TRBJ2-7; d_gene: -; abundance: -; v_gene: TRBV24-1; CDR3aa: CATSDSLRGTEQYF; CDR3nt: TGTGCCACCAGTGATTCCCTTAGGGGGACGGAGCAGTACTTC
j_gene: TRBJ1-2; d_gene: TRBD1; abundance: -; v_gene: TRBV2; CDR3aa: CASSDRTGGSGYTF; CDR3nt: TGTGCCAGCAGTGATAGGACAGGGGGGTCCGGCTACACCTTC
j_gene: TRBJ1-1; d_gene: -; abundance: -; v_gene: TRBV28; CDR3aa: CASAGGRATEAFF; CDR3nt: TGTGCCAGCGCGGGGGGGAGAGCCACTGAAGCTTTCTTT
j_gene: TRBJ1-5; d_gene: -; abundance: few; v_gene: TRBV16; CDR3aa: CASSTRVTSNQPQHF; CDR3nt: TGTGCCAGCAGCACCCGGGTTACAAGCAATCAGCCCCAGCATTTT
j_gene: TRBJ1-1; d_gene: -; abundance: -; v_gene: TRBV3-1/TRBV3-2; CDR3aa: CASSQGLGQLGTEAFF; CDR3nt: TGTGCCAGCAGCCAAGGGCTGGGACAACTGGGCACTGAAGCTTTCTTT
j_gene: TRBJ1-6; d_gene: TRBD1; abundance: -; v_gene: TRBV14; CDR3aa: CASSGKRDRTDYNSPLHF; CDR3nt: TGTGCCAGCAGCGGGAAGCGGGACAGGACCGACTATAATTCACCCCTCCACTTT
j_gene: TRBJ2-1; d_gene: -; abundance: -; v_gene: TRBV6-2/TRBV6-3; CDR3aa: CASSYSMRQGLLIGQFF; CDR3nt: TGTGCCAGCAGTTACTCGATGAGGCAGGGGTTACTCATTGGGCAGTTCTTC
j_gene: TRBJ2-1; d_gene: -; abundance: few; v_gene: TRBV2; CDR3aa: CASSYTEQFF; CDR3nt: TGTGCCAGCAGTTATACTGAGCAGTTCTTC
j_gene: TRBJ2-7; d_gene: -; abundance: -; v_gene: TRBV27; CDR3aa: CASSRTSRGAYEQYF; CDR3nt: TGTGCCAGCAGCAGAACCTCGCGAGGAGCCTACGAGCAGTACTTC